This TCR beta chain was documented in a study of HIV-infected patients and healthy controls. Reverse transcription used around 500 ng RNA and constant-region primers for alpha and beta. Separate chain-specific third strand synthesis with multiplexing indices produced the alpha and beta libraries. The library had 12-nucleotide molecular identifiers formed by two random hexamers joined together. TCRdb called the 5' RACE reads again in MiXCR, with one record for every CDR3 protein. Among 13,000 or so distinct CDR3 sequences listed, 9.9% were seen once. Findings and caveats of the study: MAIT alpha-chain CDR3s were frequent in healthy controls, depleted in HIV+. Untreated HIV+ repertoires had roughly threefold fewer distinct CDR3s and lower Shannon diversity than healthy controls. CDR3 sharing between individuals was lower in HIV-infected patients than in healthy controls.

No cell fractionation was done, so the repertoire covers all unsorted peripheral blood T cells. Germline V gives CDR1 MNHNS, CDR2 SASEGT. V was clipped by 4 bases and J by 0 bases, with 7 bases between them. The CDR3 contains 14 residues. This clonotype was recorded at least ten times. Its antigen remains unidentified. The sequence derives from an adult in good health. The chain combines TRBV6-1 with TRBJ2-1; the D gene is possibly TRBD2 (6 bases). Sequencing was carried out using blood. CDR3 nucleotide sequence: TGTGCCAGCAGTGCCGGGAGCTCCTACAATGAGCAGTTCTTC. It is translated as CASSAGSSYNEQFF.